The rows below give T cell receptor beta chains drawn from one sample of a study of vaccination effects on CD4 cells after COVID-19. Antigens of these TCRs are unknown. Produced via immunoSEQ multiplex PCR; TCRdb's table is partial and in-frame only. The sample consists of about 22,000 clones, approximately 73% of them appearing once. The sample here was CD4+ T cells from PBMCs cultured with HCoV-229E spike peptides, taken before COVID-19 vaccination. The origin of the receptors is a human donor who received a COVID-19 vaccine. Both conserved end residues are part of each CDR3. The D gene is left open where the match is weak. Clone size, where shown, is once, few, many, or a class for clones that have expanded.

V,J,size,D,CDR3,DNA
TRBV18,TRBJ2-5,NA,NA,CASSLEELPAGAQYF,TGTGCCAGCTCACTCGAAGAGCTGCCGGCCGGGGCCCAGTACTTC
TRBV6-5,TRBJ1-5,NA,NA,CASSADGSNQPQHF,TGTGCCAGCAGCGCGGACGGAAGCAATCAGCCCCAGCATTTT
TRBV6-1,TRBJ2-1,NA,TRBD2,CASSEMRGGYNEQFF,TGTGCCAGCAGTGAAATGCGCGGGGGCTACAATGAGCAGTTCTTC
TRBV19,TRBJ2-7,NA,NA,CASTRVGSYEQYF,TGTGCCAGTACGCGCGTCGGATCCTACGAGCAGTACTTC
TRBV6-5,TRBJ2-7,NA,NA,CASRSTTAYEQYF,TGTGCCAGCAGATCGACGACAGCCTACGAGCAGTACTTC
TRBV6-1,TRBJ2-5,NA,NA,CASSEMLGERETQYF,TGTGCCAGCAGTGAAATGCTGGGAGAGCGAGAGACCCAGTACTTC
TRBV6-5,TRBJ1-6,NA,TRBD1,CASRRWTGVNSPLHF,TGTGCCAGCAGAAGGTGGACAGGGGTTAATTCACCCCTCCACTTT
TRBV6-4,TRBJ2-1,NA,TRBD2,CASSDTSGGYNEQFF,TGTGCCAGCAGTGACACTAGCGGGGGCTACAATGAGCAGTTCTTC
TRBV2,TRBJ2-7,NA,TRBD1,CASSGDSWEQYF,TGTGCCAGCAGTGGGGACAGCTGGGAGCAGTACTTC
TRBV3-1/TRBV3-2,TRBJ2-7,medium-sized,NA,CASSQVGPDYEQYF,TGTGCCAGCAGCCAAGTCGGCCCAGACTACGAGCAGTACTTC